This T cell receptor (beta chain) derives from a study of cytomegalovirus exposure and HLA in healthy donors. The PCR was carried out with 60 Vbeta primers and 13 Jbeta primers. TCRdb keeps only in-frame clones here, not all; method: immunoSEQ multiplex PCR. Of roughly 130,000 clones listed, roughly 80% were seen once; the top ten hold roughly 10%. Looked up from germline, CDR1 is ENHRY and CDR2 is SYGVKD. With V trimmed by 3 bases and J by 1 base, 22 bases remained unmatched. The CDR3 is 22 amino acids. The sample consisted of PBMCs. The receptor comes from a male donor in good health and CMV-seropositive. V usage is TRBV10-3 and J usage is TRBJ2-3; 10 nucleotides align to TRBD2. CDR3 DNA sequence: TGTGCCATCAGTGAATACCCCGGGTTGGGGGATGTGGGGACTAGCGGCACAGATACGCAGTATTTT. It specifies CAISEYPGLGDVGTSGTDTQYF.